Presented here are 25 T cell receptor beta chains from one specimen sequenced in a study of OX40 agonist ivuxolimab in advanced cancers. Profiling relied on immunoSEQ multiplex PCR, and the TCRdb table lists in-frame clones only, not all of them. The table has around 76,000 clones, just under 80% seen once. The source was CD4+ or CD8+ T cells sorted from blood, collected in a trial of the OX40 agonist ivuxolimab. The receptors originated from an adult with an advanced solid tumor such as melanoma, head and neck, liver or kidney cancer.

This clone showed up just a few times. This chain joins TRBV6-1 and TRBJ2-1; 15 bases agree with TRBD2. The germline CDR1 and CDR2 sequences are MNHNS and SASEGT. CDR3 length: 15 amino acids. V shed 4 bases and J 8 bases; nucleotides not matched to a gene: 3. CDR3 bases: TGTGCCAGCAGTGTTAGGACTAGCGGGAGGGATGAGCAGTTCTTC. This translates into CASSVRTSGRDEQFF.

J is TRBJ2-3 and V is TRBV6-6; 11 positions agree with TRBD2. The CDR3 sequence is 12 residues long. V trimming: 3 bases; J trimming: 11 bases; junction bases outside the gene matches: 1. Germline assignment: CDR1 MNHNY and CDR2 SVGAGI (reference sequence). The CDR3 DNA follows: TGTGCCAGCAGTTATAGCGGGGGGGTGCAGTATTTT. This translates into CASSYSGGVQYF.

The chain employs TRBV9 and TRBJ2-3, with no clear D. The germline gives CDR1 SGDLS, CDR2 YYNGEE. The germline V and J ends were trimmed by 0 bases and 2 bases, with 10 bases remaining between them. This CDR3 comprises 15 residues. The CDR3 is CASSVVPGYTDTQYF. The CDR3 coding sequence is TGTGCCAGCAGCGTAGTCCCAGGTTACACAGATACGCAGTATTTT.

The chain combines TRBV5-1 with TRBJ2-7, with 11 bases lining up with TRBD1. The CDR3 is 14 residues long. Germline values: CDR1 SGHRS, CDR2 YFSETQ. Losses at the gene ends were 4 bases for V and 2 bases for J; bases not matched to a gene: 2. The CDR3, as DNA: TGCGCCAGCAGCCCGGACAGGGGGCCCTACGAGCAGTACTTC. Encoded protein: CASSPDRGPYEQYF. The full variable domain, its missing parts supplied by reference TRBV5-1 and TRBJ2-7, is KAGVTQTPRYLIKTRGQQVTLSCSPISGHRSVSWYQQTPGQGLQFLFEYFSETQRNKGNFPGRFSGRQFSNSRSEMNVSTLELGDSALYLCASSPDRGPYEQYFGPGTRLTVT.

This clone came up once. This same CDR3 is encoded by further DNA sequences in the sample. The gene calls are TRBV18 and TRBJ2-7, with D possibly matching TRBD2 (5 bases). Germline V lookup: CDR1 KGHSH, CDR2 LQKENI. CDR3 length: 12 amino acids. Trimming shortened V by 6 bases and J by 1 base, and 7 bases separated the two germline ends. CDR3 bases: TGTGCCAGCTCTCCGGGGTCCTACGAGCAGTACTTC. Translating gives CASSPGSYEQYF.

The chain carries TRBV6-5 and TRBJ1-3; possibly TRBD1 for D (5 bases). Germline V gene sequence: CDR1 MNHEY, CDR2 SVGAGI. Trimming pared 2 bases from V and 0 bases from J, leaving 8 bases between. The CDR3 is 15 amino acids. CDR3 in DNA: TGTGCCAGCAGTTACCGGGACTCCTCTGGAAACACCATATATTTT. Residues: CASSYRDSSGNTIYF.

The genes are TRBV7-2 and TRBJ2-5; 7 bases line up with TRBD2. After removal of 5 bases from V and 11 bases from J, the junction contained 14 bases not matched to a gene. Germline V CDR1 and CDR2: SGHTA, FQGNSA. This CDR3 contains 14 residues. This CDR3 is CASSLQAGPGEQYF. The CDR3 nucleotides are TGTGCCAGCAGCCTTCAAGCGGGACCGGGGGAGCAGTACTTC. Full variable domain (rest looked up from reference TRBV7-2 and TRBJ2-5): GAGVSQSPSNKVTEKGKDVELRCDPISGHTALYWYRQSLGQGLEFLIYFQGNSAPDKSGLPSDRFSAERTGGSVSTLTIQRTQQEDSAVYLCASSLQAGPGEQYFGPGTRLLVL.

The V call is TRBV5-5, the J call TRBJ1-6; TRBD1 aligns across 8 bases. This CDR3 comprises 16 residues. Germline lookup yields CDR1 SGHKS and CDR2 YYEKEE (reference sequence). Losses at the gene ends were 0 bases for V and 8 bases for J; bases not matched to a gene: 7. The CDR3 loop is CASSLVGRGHDSPLHF. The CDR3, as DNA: TGTGCCAGCAGCTTGGTGGGCAGGGGGCATGATTCACCCCTCCACTTT.

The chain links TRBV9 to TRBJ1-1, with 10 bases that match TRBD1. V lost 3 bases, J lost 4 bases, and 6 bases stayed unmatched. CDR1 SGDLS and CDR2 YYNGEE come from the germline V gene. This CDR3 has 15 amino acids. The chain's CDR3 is CASSAEDRGTTEAFF. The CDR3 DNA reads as TGTGCCAGCAGCGCAGAGGACAGGGGGACCACTGAAGCTTTCTTT.

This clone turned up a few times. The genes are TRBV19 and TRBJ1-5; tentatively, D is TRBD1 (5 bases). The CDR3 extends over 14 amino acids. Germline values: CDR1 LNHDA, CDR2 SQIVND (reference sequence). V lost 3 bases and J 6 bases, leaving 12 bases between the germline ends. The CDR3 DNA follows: TGTGCCAGTAGTATGAGGGGCGAAGGTCAGCCCCAGCATTTT. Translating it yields CASSMRGEGQPQHF.

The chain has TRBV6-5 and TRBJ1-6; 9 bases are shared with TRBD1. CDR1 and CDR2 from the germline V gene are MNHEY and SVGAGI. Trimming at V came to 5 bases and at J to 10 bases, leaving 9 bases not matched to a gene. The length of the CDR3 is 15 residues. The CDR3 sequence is CASSVLQGAQSPLHF. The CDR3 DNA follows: TGTGCCAGCAGTGTCCTACAGGGGGCTCAGTCACCCCTCCACTTT.

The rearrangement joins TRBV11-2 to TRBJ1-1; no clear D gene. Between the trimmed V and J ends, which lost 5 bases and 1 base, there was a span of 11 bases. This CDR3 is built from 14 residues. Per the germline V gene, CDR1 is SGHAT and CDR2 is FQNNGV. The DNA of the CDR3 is TGTGCCAGCAGCCCACGGCCGGGGAACACTGAAGCTTTCTTT. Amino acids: CASSPRPGNTEAFF.

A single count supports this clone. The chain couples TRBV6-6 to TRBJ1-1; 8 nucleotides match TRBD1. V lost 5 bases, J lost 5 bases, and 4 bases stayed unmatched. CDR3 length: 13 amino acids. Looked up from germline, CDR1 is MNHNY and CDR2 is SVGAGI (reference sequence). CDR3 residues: CASSPQGATEAFF. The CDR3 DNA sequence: TGTGCCAGCAGTCCCCAGGGGGCGACTGAAGCTTTCTTT.

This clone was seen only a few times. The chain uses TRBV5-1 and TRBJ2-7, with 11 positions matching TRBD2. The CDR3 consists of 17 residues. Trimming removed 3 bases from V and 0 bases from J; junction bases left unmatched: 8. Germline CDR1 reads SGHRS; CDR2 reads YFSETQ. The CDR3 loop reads CASSSIITSGSSYEQYF. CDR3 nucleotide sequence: TGCGCCAGCAGCTCAATTATTACTAGCGGGAGCTCCTACGAGCAGTACTTC.

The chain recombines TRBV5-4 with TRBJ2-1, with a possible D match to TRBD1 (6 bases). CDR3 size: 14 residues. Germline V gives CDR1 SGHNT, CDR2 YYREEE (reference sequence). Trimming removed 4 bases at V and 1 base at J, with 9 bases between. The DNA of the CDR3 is TGTGCCAGCAGCCAGGGACAATCCTACAATGAGCAGTTCTTC. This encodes CASSQGQSYNEQFF.

The CDR3 bases are TGTGCCAGCAGGGTTAGCGGGGCGAACACCGGGGAGCTGTTTTTT. This translates into CASRVSGANTGELFF. The chain recombines TRBV27 with TRBJ2-2; the match to TRBD2 covers 8 bases. CDR3 length: 15 residues. The germline gives CDR1 MNHEY, CDR2 SMNVEV (reference sequence). The J segment lost 0 bases and the V segment lost 6 bases, leaving 3 bases of the junction unmatched.

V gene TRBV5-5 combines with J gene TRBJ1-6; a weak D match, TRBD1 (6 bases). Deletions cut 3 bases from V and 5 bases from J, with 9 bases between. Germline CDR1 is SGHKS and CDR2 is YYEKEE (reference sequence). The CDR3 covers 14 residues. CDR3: CASSSGANNSPLHF. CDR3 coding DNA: TGTGCCAGCAGCTCAGGGGCGAATAATTCACCCCTCCACTTT.

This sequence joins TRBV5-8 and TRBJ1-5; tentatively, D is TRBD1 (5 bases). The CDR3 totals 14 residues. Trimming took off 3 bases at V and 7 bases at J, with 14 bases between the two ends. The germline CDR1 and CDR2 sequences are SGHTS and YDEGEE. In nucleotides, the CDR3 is TGTGCCAGCAGCTCGGGGCTCGAACTACAGCCCCAGCATTTT. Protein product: CASSSGLELQPQHF.

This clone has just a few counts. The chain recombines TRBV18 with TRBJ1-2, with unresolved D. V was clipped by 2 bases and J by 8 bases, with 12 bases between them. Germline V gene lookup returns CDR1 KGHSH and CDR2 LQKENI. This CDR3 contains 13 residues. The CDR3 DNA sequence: TGTGCCAGCTCACCAATGTTGGGATACGGCTACACCTTC. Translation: CASSPMLGYGYTF.

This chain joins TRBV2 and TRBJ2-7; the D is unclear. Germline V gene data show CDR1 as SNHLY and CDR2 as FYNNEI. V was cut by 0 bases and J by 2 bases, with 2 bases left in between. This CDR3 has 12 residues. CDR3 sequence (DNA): TGTGCCAGCAGTGAAGCGACCTACGAGCAGTACTTC. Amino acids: CASSEATYEQYF.

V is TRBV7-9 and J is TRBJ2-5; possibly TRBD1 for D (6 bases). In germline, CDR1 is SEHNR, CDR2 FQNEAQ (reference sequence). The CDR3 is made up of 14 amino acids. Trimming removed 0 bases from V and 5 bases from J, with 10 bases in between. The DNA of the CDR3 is TGTGCCAGCAGCTTAGCCGGCAGGGGTGAGACCCAGTACTTC. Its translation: CASSLAGRGETQYF.

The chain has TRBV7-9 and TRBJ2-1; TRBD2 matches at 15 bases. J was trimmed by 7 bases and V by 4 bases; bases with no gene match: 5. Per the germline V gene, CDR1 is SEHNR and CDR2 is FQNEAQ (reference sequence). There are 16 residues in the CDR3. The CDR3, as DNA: TGTGCCAGCAGCTCCTGGACTAGCGGGAGGGCTAATGAGCAGTTCTTC. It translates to CASSSWTSGRANEQFF.

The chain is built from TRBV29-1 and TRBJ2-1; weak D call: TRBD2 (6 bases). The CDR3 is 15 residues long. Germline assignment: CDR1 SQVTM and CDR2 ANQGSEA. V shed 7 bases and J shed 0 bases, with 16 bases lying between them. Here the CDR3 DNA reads TGCAGCGCCTCCGGGACTTCTTCCTCCTACAATGAGCAGTTCTTC. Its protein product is CSASGTSSSYNEQFF.

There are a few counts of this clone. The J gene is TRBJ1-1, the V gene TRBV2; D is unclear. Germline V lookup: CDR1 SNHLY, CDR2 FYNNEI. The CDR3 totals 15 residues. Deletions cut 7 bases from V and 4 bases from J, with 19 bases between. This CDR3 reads CASKDLTQPATEAFF. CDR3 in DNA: TGTGCCAGCAAAGATCTTACCCAACCGGCCACTGAAGCTTTCTTT.

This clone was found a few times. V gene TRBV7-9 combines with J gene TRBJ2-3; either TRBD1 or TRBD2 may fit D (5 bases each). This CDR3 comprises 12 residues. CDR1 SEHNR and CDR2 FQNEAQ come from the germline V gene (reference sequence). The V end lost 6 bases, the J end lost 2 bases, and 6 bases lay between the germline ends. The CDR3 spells CASRGDTDTQYF. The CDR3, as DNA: TGTGCCAGCAGGGGGGACACAGATACGCAGTATTTT.